These 29 T cell receptor beta chains were sequenced from one sample in a study of spatial heterogeneity in lung cancer. The antigens of these receptors remain unknown. Via MiXCR, TCRdb re-called the 5' RACE reads, giving one row per CDR3 protein. The table shows more than 6,000 distinct CDR3 sequences, with 3% to 3.5% occurring only once. Study observations and caveats: Counts that tracked tumor mutation counts were those of expanded intratumoral alpha and beta TCRs.

The time point denotes: sample taken at primary tumor resection. The sample in question was lung tumor tissue, obtained at surgery. All receptors derive from a male donor with early-stage non-small cell lung cancer.

This clonotype has more than one count but fewer than ten. The chain recombines TRBV29-1 with TRBJ1-1; the D is unclear. The CDR3 extends over 14 amino acids. The germline V gene encodes CDR1 SQVTM and CDR2 ANQGSEA. V was shortened by 5 bases and J by 1 base, with 14 bases between the two germline ends. For the CDR3, the DNA is TGCAGCGTTTCCCGTATCCGGGAGAACACTGAAGCTTTCTTT. This codes for CSVSRIRENTEAFF.

This clonotype was picked up many times. The chain uses TRBV7-2 and TRBJ1-2, with D uncertain. CDR3 size: 16 residues. The V gene's germline CDR1 is SGHTA and CDR2 FQGNSA. With 4 bases removed from V and 3 bases from J, the gap between germline ends came to 18 bases. The CDR3 DNA reads as TGTGCCAGCAGCTCGCCCGCCGAGGTAGAGGACTATGGCTACACCTTC. This sequence encodes CASSSPAEVEDYGYTF.

Regarding this clonotype: A much larger clone sits a single nucleotide away, making a read error possible. The chain links TRBV5-5 to TRBJ1-2; D gene unclear. Germline CDR1 is SGHKS and CDR2 is YYEKEE (reference sequence). This CDR3 is 13 amino acids long. The CDR3 region is CASSGRANYGYNF. In DNA, the CDR3 is TGTGCCAGCAGCGGACGGGCTAACTATGGCTACAACTTC. Looking up the rest from reference TRBV5-5 and TRBJ1-2 gives the full variable domain: DAGVTQSPTHLIKTRGQQVTLRCSPISGHKSVSWYQQVLGQGPQFIFQYYEKEERGRGNFPDRFSARQFPNYSSELNVNALLLGDSALYLCASSGRANYGYNFGSGTRLTVV.

Note on this clonotype: The germline gene is not matched at one end of the junction; a read error may be the cause. The J gene is TRBJ1-2, the V gene TRBV20-1; possible D gene TRBD1, 5 bases. CDR1 DFQATT and CDR2 SNEGSKA come from the germline V gene (reference sequence). The CDR3 has 14 residues. The CDR3 loop is CSARAGHLNYGDTF. The CDR3 DNA sequence: TGCAGTGCTAGAGCAGGACACCTTAACTATGGCGACACCTTC.

This clonotype showed up many times. This chain joins TRBV24-1 and TRBJ1-3; D call uncertain. The CDR3 spans 12 residues. V lost 1 base to trimming and J lost 3 bases, with 0 bases between them. Germline V gene lookup returns CDR1 KGHDR and CDR2 SFDVKD. The CDR3 is CATSDFGNTIYF. The CDR3 DNA follows: TGTGCCACCAGTGATTTTGGAAACACCATATATTTT.

This clonotype was observed at least ten times. The chain employs TRBV6-1 and TRBJ1-3; D not certain. This CDR3 is built from 14 residues. Trimming pared 7 bases from V and 0 bases from J, leaving 10 bases between. CDR1 is MNHNS and CDR2 is SASEGT in the germline V gene. Here the CDR3 reads CASILDPSGNTIYF. The CDR3 bases are TGTGCCAGCATTCTTGACCCCTCTGGAAACACCATATATTTT.

This clonotype is medium-sized. V gene TRBV7-2 combines with J gene TRBJ2-3; D uncertain. The CDR3 is 15 residues long. CDR1 is SGHTA, CDR2 FQGNSA, per germline. Trimming removed 1 base at V and 0 bases at J, with 8 bases between. Here the CDR3 reads CASSLDGQSTDTQYF. CDR3 in DNA: TGTGCCAGCAGCTTAGACGGCCAGAGCACAGATACGCAGTATTTT.

This clonotype was recorded at least ten times. This rearrangement joins TRBV12-3 or TRBV12-4 to TRBJ1-3; D remains ambiguous. Trimming removed 4 bases at V and 8 bases at J, with 6 bases between. The CDR3 runs 11 residues. The CDR3 reads CASSWQYTIYF. The DNA for the CDR3 is TGTGCCAGCAGTTGGCAGTACACCATATATTTT.

Judged by abundance, this clonotype is medium-sized. This chain links TRBV7-6 with TRBJ1-4, with a weak D call TRBD1 (5 bases). Germline CDR1 SGHVS, CDR2 FNYEAQ. V shed 2 bases and J shed 3 bases, with 10 bases lying between them. This CDR3 is 15 amino acids long. CDR3 sequence: CASSLSGGSNEKLFF. The CDR3 nucleotides are TGTGCCAGCAGCTTATCGGGGGGGTCTAATGAAAAACTGTTTTTT. The full variable domain, with the rest looked up from reference TRBV7-6 and TRBJ1-4, is GAGVSQSPRYKVTKRGQDVALRCDPISGHVSLYWYRQALGQGPEFLTYFNYEAQQDKSGLPNDRFSAERPEGSISTLTIQRTEQRDSAMYRCASSLSGGSNEKLFFGSGTQLSVL.

The table lists this clonotype with many counts. The chain uses TRBV12-3 or TRBV12-4 and TRBJ2-3; 7 nucleotides agree with TRBD1. Trimming removed 2 bases from V and 0 bases from J; junction bases left unmatched: 2. This CDR3 spans 15 amino acids. The CDR3 DNA reads TGTGCCAGCAGTTTAACAGGGGCGAGCACAGATACGCAGTATTTT. Translated: CASSLTGASTDTQYF.

This clonotype was counted at least ten times. This chain joins TRBV27 and TRBJ1-5, with D hard to call. This CDR3 region has 13 residues. The V end was cut by 7 bases, the J end by 5 bases, with 12 bases between. Germline loops: CDR1 MNHEY, CDR2 SMNVEV (reference sequence). The DNA of the CDR3 is TGTGCCAGCACCGCCGGCCGAGATCAGCCCCAGCATTTT. This sequence encodes CASTAGRDQPQHF.

In nucleotides, the CDR3 is TGTGCCAGCAGCTCTAGGACTAGCGGGGGTCGAGAGACCCAGTACTTC. Translating gives CASSSRTSGGRETQYF. This chain uses TRBV7-6 with TRBJ2-5, with 13 bases that match TRBD2. Germline V lookup: CDR1 SGHVS, CDR2 FNYEAQ. The V and J ends lost 4 bases and 4 bases, in that order; junction bases with no gene match: 6. This CDR3 has 16 amino acids.

This clonotype is categorized as medium-sized. CDR3 region: CATSDDANGYTF. In DNA, the CDR3 is TGTGCCACCAGTGATGACGCTAATGGCTACACCTTC. The chain recombines TRBV24-1 with TRBJ1-2; the D is unclear. The CDR3 spans 12 residues. V was clipped by 3 bases and J by 6 bases, with 7 bases between them. From germline, CDR1 is KGHDR and CDR2 SFDVKD.

Within the sample, this clonotype is medium-sized. This chain joins TRBV5-1 and TRBJ2-1, with D uncertain. Germline CDR1 and CDR2: SGHRS and YFSETQ. V was pared by 1 base and J by 0 bases, with 5 bases between. CDR3 size: 14 residues. CDR3 sequence: CASSLTNSYNEQFF. DNA for the CDR3: TGCGCCAGCAGCTTGACGAACTCCTACAATGAGCAGTTCTTC.

This clonotype was detected ten times or more. CDR3 residues: CASSLNCGELFF. In DNA form, the CDR3 reads TGTGCCAGCAGCTTAAATTGTGGGGAGCTGTTTTTT. This chain joins TRBV7-3 and TRBJ2-2, with unresolved D. Germline CDR1 SGHTA, CDR2 FQGTGA. V lost 1 base and J 8 bases, leaving 5 bases between the germline ends. The CDR3 spans 12 residues. The full variable domain, with the rest looked up from reference TRBV7-3 and TRBJ2-2, is GAGVSQTPSNKVTEKGKYVELRCDPISGHTALYWYRQSLGQGPEFLIYFQGTGAADDSGLPNDRFFAVRPEGSVSTLKIQRTERGDSAVYLCASSLNCGELFFGEGSRLTVL.

This clonotype was seen repeatedly, ten times or more. The genes are TRBV5-6 and TRBJ2-3; TRBD1 matches 11 bases. This CDR3 region has 17 residues. In germline, CDR1 is SGHDT, CDR2 YYEEEE. V was clipped by 3 bases and J by 5 bases; unmatched bases: 11. CDR3 in amino acids: CASSSDYRTGGLDTQYF. CDR3 DNA: TGTGCCAGCAGCTCCGATTACCGGACAGGGGGCTTAGATACGCAGTATTTT.

This clonotype has ten or more counts. The rearrangement joins TRBV7-3 to TRBJ2-1; 7 nucleotides align to TRBD2. J gave up 7 bases and V 6 bases, and 15 bases lay outside the gene matches. The CDR3 consists of 16 residues. Germline lookup yields CDR1 SGHTA and CDR2 FQGTGA. The CDR3 coding sequence is TGTGCCAGCAGGGGGGGAGGGGCCGGAAACCTAAATGAGCAGTTCTTC. Amino acid sequence: CASRGGGAGNLNEQFF.

By sample share, this clonotype is medium-sized. The rearrangement links TRBV7-9 to TRBJ1-1; D is unclear. Deletions cut 3 bases from V and 1 base from J, with 9 bases between. The CDR3 has 14 residues. Germline loops: CDR1 SEHNR, CDR2 FQNEAQ (reference sequence). The CDR3 sequence is CASSFGLENTEAFF. The CDR3 DNA reads TGTGCCAGCAGCTTCGGACTGGAGAACACTGAAGCTTTCTTT.

This clonotype was found many times. The genes are TRBV2 and TRBJ2-2; D not resolved. The CDR3 loop spans 13 amino acids. Germline values: CDR1 SNHLY, CDR2 FYNNEI. Trimming took 3 bases from V and 5 from J, leaving 7 bases between them. The CDR3 DNA follows: TGTGCCAGCAGTGATTGGCTAACCGGGGAGCTGTTTTTT. Translating it yields CASSDWLTGELFF.

This clonotype has ten or more counts. The chain recombines TRBV5-1 with TRBJ1-1; weak D call: TRBD1 (6 bases). There are 13 residues in the CDR3. Germline CDR1 is SGHRS and CDR2 is YFSETQ. The ends were cut back, 4 bases at V and 5 bases at J, with 12 bases in the middle. CDR3 bases: TGCGCCAGCAGCGCTACAGGGAGTACTGAAGCTTTCTTT. Amino acids: CASSATGSTEAFF. Based on the CDR3 plus reference TRBV5-1 and TRBJ1-1, the full variable domain is KAGVTQTPRYLIKTRGQQVTLSCSPISGHRSVSWYQQTPGQGLQFLFEYFSETQRNKGNFPGRFSGRQFSNSRSEMNVSTLELGDSALYLCASSATGSTEAFFGQGTRLTVV.

This clonotype is medium-sized (0.01 to 0.1%) within its sample. V and J are TRBV2 and TRBJ2-7; tentative D call: TRBD1 (5 bases). Trimming cost V 5 bases and J 0 bases, with 11 bases left between them. The CDR3 loop spans 14 amino acids. Germline values: CDR1 SNHLY, CDR2 FYNNEI. The chain's CDR3 is CASSWTQPSYEQYF. CDR3 in DNA: TGTGCCAGCAGTTGGACACAGCCCTCCTACGAGCAGTACTTC.

In its sample, this clonotype was seen many times. The rearrangement uses TRBV30 and TRBJ1-2; D possibly corresponds to TRBD1 (5 bases). V lost 1 base, J lost 3 bases, and 9 bases lay in between. This CDR3 is 13 amino acids long. CDR1 GTSNPN and CDR2 SVGIG come from the germline V gene (reference sequence). The chain's CDR3 is CAWSAGPDYGYTF. Written as DNA, the CDR3 is TGTGCCTGGAGTGCGGGACCGGACTATGGCTACACCTTC. Based on the CDR3 plus reference TRBV30 and TRBJ1-2, the full variable domain is SQTIHQWPATLVQPVGSPLSLECTVEGTSNPNLYWYRQAAGRGLQLLFYSVGIGQISSEVPQNLSASRPQDRQFILSSKKLLLSDSGFYLCAWSAGPDYGYTFGSGTRLTVV.

Sample share makes this clonotype medium-sized. V gene TRBV29-1 combines with J gene TRBJ1-1; no clear D gene. In germline, CDR1 is SQVTM, CDR2 ANQGSEA. V was cut by 1 base and J by 1 base, with 7 bases left in between. This CDR3 region has 13 residues. CDR3 in DNA: TGCAGCGTTGAAGGACACTCGAACACTGAAGCTTTCTTT. It translates to CSVEGHSNTEAFF. Full variable domain (remainder filled in from reference TRBV29-1 and TRBJ1-1): SAVISQKPSRDICQRGTSLTIQCQVDSQVTMMFWYRQQPGQSLTLIATANQGSEATYESGFVIDKFPISRPNLTFSTLTVSNMSPEDSSIYLCSVEGHSNTEAFFGQGTRLTVV.

This clonotype is medium-sized by share. V is TRBV20-1 and J is TRBJ2-5; D perhaps matches TRBD1 (6 bases). V was clipped by 6 bases and J by 2 bases, with 13 bases between them. Per germline, CDR1 DFQATT and CDR2 SNEGSKA (reference sequence). CDR3 length: 13 residues. The CDR3 is CSAIRTVQETQYF. The CDR3, as DNA: TGCAGTGCGATCCGGACAGTTCAAGAGACCCAGTACTTC.

Sample share makes this clonotype medium-sized. The V and J genes are TRBV30 and TRBJ1-2; no clear D gene. The ends were cut back, 0 bases at V and 6 bases at J, with 11 bases in the middle. Germline CDR1 reads GTSNPN; CDR2 reads SVGIG (reference sequence). This CDR3 comprises 13 residues. CDR3 in amino acids: CAWSVRTRDGYTF. The CDR3 DNA sequence: TGTGCCTGGAGTGTACGGACTCGTGATGGCTACACCTTC.

This clonotype was observed at least ten times. The chain links TRBV5-1 to TRBJ2-1; weak D call: TRBD1 (5 bases). This CDR3 is built from 13 residues. Trimming pared 2 bases from V and 8 bases from J, leaving 11 bases between. Germline V gene lookup returns CDR1 SGHRS and CDR2 YFSETQ. The CDR3 spells CASSLVGAHEQFF. The CDR3 nucleotides are TGCGCCAGCAGCTTAGTAGGGGCCCATGAGCAGTTCTTC.

This clonotype was seen many times. The chain is built from TRBV20-1 and TRBJ2-1; D gene unclear. This CDR3 has 11 amino acids. V was shortened by 4 bases and J by 6 bases, with 7 bases between the two germline ends. Germline V lookup: CDR1 DFQATT, CDR2 SNEGSKA (reference sequence). CDR3 sequence: CSAINSNEQFF. In DNA, the CDR3 is TGCAGTGCTATAAACAGCAATGAGCAGTTCTTC.

By sample fraction, this clonotype is medium-sized. The chain has TRBV5-1 and TRBJ1-5; D gene uncertain. V lost 0 bases and J lost 5, with 9 bases in between. This CDR3 contains 14 residues. Germline V gives CDR1 SGHRS, CDR2 YFSETQ. CDR3 loop: CASSLAFGDQPQHF. CDR3 bases: TGCGCCAGCAGCTTGGCCTTCGGAGATCAGCCCCAGCATTTT. Looking up the rest from reference TRBV5-1 and TRBJ1-5 gives the full variable domain: KAGVTQTPRYLIKTRGQQVTLSCSPISGHRSVSWYQQTPGQGLQFLFEYFSETQRNKGNFPGRFSGRQFSNSRSEMNVSTLELGDSALYLCASSLAFGDQPQHFGDGTRLSIL.

This clonotype was recorded at least ten times. The chain joins TRBV20-1 to TRBJ2-7; D gene unclear. The germline V gene encodes CDR1 DFQATT and CDR2 SNEGSKA (reference sequence). The CDR3 runs to 13 residues. Trimming shortened V by 2 bases and J by 7 bases, and 15 bases separated the two germline ends. CDR3 nucleotides: TGCAGTGCTAGACTCACCCAATTAGGTGAGCAGTACTTC. It is translated as CSARLTQLGEQYF.